This entry lists 20 T cell receptor beta chains sequenced from one sample in a study of blood T cell repertoires in COVID-19. Profiling relied on immunoSEQ multiplex PCR, and the TCRdb table lists in-frame clones only, not all of them. Of 95,000 to 150,000 clones listed, 82% are singletons. The sample taken for sequencing was peripheral blood. The receptor set was obtained from a woman in her 70s with acute or convalescent COVID-19.

J is TRBJ2-2 and V is TRBV19, with 12 positions matching TRBD1. CDR1 LNHDA and CDR2 SQIVND come from the germline V gene (reference sequence). The trim removed 1 base at V and 3 bases at J, leaving 3 bases unmatched. This CDR3 comprises 17 residues. CDR3 amino acids: CASSIGGTGGHTGELFF. The CDR3 nucleotides read TGTGCCAGTAGTATAGGGGGGACAGGGGGCCACACCGGGGAGCTGTTTTTT.

This sequence joins TRBV4-2 and TRBJ1-4; TRBD1 is a possible D gene (6 bases). Trimming shortened V by 4 bases and J by 4 bases, and 13 bases separated the two germline ends. Germline CDR1 reads LGHNA; CDR2 reads YNFKEQ. The CDR3 runs to 15 residues. As DNA, the CDR3 is TGTGCCAGCAGCCCCAGGGGCGGCGGTAATGAAAAACTGTTTTTT. Its translation is CASSPRGGGNEKLFF.

This sequence joins TRBV6-5 and TRBJ1-3; weak D call: TRBD1 (6 bases). This CDR3 is 14 amino acids long. In germline, CDR1 is MNHEY, CDR2 SVGAGI. V gave up 8 bases and J gave up 0 bases, with 11 bases separating them. CDR3 loop: CASRDTLSGNTIYF. The CDR3, as DNA: TGTGCCAGCCGGGACACCCTCTCTGGAAACACCATATATTTT.

The table lists this clone with a few counts. The rearrangement uses TRBV5-4 and TRBJ2-2, with D unresolved. The CDR3 runs to 14 residues. Trimming pared 0 bases from V and 4 bases from J, leaving 7 bases between. From germline, CDR1 is SGHNT and CDR2 YYREEE (reference sequence). The CDR3 loop is CASSLDQFTGELFF. DNA of the CDR3: TGTGCCAGCAGCTTGGATCAGTTCACCGGGGAGCTGTTTTTT.

The rearrangement joins TRBV3-1 (or the pseudogene TRBV3-2) to TRBJ2-5; 8 positions match TRBD1. Germline CDR1 LGHDT, CDR2 YNNKEL (reference sequence). With 3 bases clipped from V and 10 bases from J, the junction kept 13 bases outside the gene matches. This CDR3 has 15 amino acids. The CDR3 spells CASSHRQGSPGDQYF. CDR3 sequence (DNA): TGTGCCAGCAGCCACCGACAGGGGTCCCCGGGAGACCAGTACTTC.

A few counts support this clone. The genes are TRBV6-2 or TRBV6-3 and TRBJ2-7, with D possibly matching TRBD1 (5 bases). Trimming shortened V by 3 bases and J by 5 bases, and 14 bases separated the two germline ends. The germline CDR1 and CDR2 sequences are MNHEY and SVGEGT. The CDR3 is 14 residues long. The CDR3 loop reads CASSYVAGINEQYF. The CDR3, as DNA: TGTGCCAGCAGTTATGTTGCAGGGATCAACGAGCAGTACTTC.

The chain joins TRBV15 to TRBJ1-1; 9 bases are shared with TRBD1. This CDR3 region has 15 residues. Germline V CDR1 and CDR2: LNHNV, YYDKDF (reference sequence). The trim removed 3 bases at V and 2 bases at J, leaving 4 bases unmatched. The CDR3 here is CATSSRQGGNTEAFF. The CDR3 region has the DNA TGTGCCACCAGCAGCCGACAGGGGGGAAACACTGAAGCTTTCTTT.

V usage is TRBV6-2 or TRBV6-3 and J usage is TRBJ1-2, with D unresolved. The CDR3 spans 15 residues. Per the germline V gene, CDR1 is MNHEY and CDR2 is SVGEGT. Trimming removed 0 bases from V and 8 bases from J, with 16 bases in between. CDR3 amino acids: CASSYSSARPRGYTF. DNA for the CDR3: TGTGCCAGCAGTTACTCGTCGGCGAGGCCTCGGGGCTACACCTTC.

This clone has more than one count but fewer than ten. The chain recombines TRBV6-4 with TRBJ1-6; D ambiguous. The germline V gene has CDR1 MRHNA and CDR2 SNTAGT. V lost 0 bases and J 0 bases, leaving 12 bases between the germline ends. The CDR3 length is 18 residues. The CDR3 reads CASSDSETGSSYNSPLHF. In nucleotides, the CDR3 is TGTGCCAGCAGTGACTCGGAGACGGGGAGCTCCTATAATTCACCCCTCCACTTT.

This chain links TRBV2 with TRBJ2-7, with 7 bases aligning to TRBD2. Germline lookup yields CDR1 SNHLY and CDR2 FYNNEI. The CDR3 has 14 residues. V shed 3 bases, J shed 3 bases, and the junction held 5 bases outside the gene matches. DNA for the CDR3: TGTGCCAGCAGTGAGCTGGGGGGGAACTACGAGCAGTACTTC. This encodes CASSELGGNYEQYF.

The rearrangement uses TRBV11-3 and TRBJ2-1; 9 bases are a match to TRBD2. With V trimmed by 0 bases and J by 6 bases, 12 bases remained unmatched. This CDR3 is 18 amino acids long. Germline V CDR1 and CDR2: SGHNT, YENEEA. CDR3 sequence (DNA): TGTGCCAGCAGCTTAGATGCGTTAGGGGCGGGGGGGCGCAATGAGCAGTTCTTC. Protein product: CASSLDALGAGGRNEQFF.

The chain combines TRBV11-3 with TRBJ2-5; the match to TRBD1 covers 11 bases. The CDR3 is 15 residues long. CDR1 and CDR2 (germline): SGHNT, YENEEA. V was clipped by 4 bases and J by 5 bases; unmatched bases: 6. CDR3 loop: CASSSRGDRGETQYF. Here the CDR3 DNA reads TGTGCCAGCAGCTCCCGGGGGGACAGGGGGGAGACCCAGTACTTC.

The chain has TRBV6-6 and TRBJ1-3; 7 nucleotides match TRBD1. V trimming: 9 bases; J trimming: 4 bases; junction bases outside the gene matches: 6. The CDR3 contains 13 residues. CDR1 MNHNY and CDR2 SVGAGI come from the germline V gene (reference sequence). CDR3 loop: CASSGTEGNTIYF. The CDR3 bases are TGTGCCAGTAGCGGGACAGAAGGAAACACCATATATTTT.

The rearrangement uses TRBV7-2 and TRBJ1-4, with 7 bases that match TRBD1. This CDR3 is 14 amino acids long. V gave up 6 bases and J gave up 3 bases; unmatched junction bases: 4. CDR1 is SGHTA, CDR2 FQGNSA, per germline. The CDR3: CASSLDRANEKLFF. CDR3 sequence (DNA): TGTGCCAGCAGTCTTGACAGGGCTAATGAAAAACTGTTTTTT.

This chain joins TRBV7-2 and TRBJ1-1, with 8 bases identical to TRBD1. Looked up from germline, CDR1 is SGHTA and CDR2 is FQGNSA. V gave up 6 bases and J gave up 0 bases; unmatched junction bases: 3. The CDR3 contains 14 residues. The CDR3 here is CASSRQGMNTEAFF. CDR3 bases: TGTGCCAGCAGTAGACAGGGGATGAACACTGAAGCTTTCTTT.

J is TRBJ2-7 and V is TRBV7-6; TRBD1 matches 8 bases. J lost 2 bases, V lost 5 bases, and 8 bases had no gene match. The germline V gene has CDR1 SGHVS and CDR2 FNYEAQ. This CDR3 is 15 amino acids long. CDR3 DNA sequence: TGTGCCAGCAGCAAAGACAGGGGAAATCCCTACGAGCAGTACTTC. It encodes CASSKDRGNPYEQYF.

The chain recombines TRBV5-6 with TRBJ2-6; D call uncertain. Germline CDR1 reads SGHDT; CDR2 reads YYEEEE. The CDR3 spans 13 residues. Trimming stripped 5 bases from V and 0 bases from J, with 3 bases between. Here the CDR3 reads CASRHSGANVLTF. DNA for the CDR3: TGTGCCAGCAGACACTCTGGGGCCAACGTCCTGACTTTC.

J is TRBJ1-4 and V is TRBV19, with 7 positions matching TRBD1. The J segment lost 3 bases and the V segment lost 6 bases, leaving 4 bases of the junction unmatched. Germline values: CDR1 LNHDA, CDR2 SQIVND (reference sequence). The CDR3 covers 14 residues. The CDR3 sequence: CASSPGQSNEKLFF. Here the CDR3 DNA reads TGTGCCAGTAGCCCGGGACAGTCTAATGAAAAACTGTTTTTT.

This clone appeared a few times. This chain uses TRBV3-1 (or the pseudogene TRBV3-2) with TRBJ1-2; 10 positions agree with TRBD1. The CDR3 loop spans 16 amino acids. With V trimmed by 5 bases and J by 4 bases, 10 bases remained unmatched. Germline V CDR1 and CDR2: LGHDT, YNNKEL (reference sequence). CDR3 coding DNA: TGTGCCAGCAGCTTCGCCGGGACAGGGGCGGCCTATGGCTACACCTTC. It specifies CASSFAGTGAAYGYTF.

The sample holds a few counts of this clone. The chain combines TRBV4-1 with TRBJ1-1, with D tentatively TRBD1 (5 bases). V was clipped by 4 bases and J by 0 bases, with 9 bases between them. The CDR3 sequence is 14 residues long. The germline V gene has CDR1 MGHRA and CDR2 YSYEKL. This CDR3 reads CASSRQGVNTEAFF. The CDR3 DNA reads as TGCGCCAGCAGCCGTCAGGGCGTGAACACTGAAGCTTTCTTT.